These T cell receptor beta chains were read from a single sample in a study of blood T cell repertoires in COVID-19. The protocol was immunoSEQ multiplex PCR, while the TCRdb copy is restricted to in-frame clones and leaves out a portion. This sample has some 150,000 clones, with 80% to 90% found just once. Source material: peripheral blood. The receptors were sampled from a man aged 35 to 55 who had recovered from COVID-19. CDR3s include the opening cysteine and the closing phenylalanine or tryptophan. D genes are given only for firm matches. Clone size is given for some rows only: seen once, a few or many times, or a class if the clone is expanded.

clone size	D gene	V gene	J gene	CDR3 DNA	CDR3 protein
NA	NA	TRBV2	TRBJ2-7	TGTGCCAGCAGTGAAAATGAACGGAGGGAACACGAGCAGTACTTC	CASSENERREHEQYF
few	NA	TRBV28	TRBJ1-3	TGTGCCAGCAATGCCCCAGGTGGGTCTGGAAACACCATATATTTT	CASNAPGGSGNTIYF
NA	TRBD1	TRBV30	TRBJ1-1	TGTGCCTGGGGCCCCAGGGGGACTGAAGCTTTCTTT	CAWGPRGTEAFF
NA	TRBD1	TRBV6-2/TRBV6-3	TRBJ1-5	TGTGCCAGCAGCTCACAGGGGTCCCGGCCCGGGACCCAGCATTTT	CASSSQGSRPGTQHF
NA	NA	TRBV27	TRBJ2-3	TGTGCCAGCAGTTTATGGGCTGCAGATACGCAGTATTTT	CASSLWAADTQYF
NA	TRBD2	TRBV4-2	TRBJ2-5	TGTGCCAGCAGCCGATTTACTAGCGGGGGGTACCAAGAGACCCAGTACTTC	CASSRFTSGGYQETQYF
once	TRBD2	TRBV5-4	TRBJ2-5	TGTGCCAGCAGCTCAGCGGGGGGGCCAGAGACCCAGTACTTC	CASSSAGGPETQYF
NA	NA	TRBV5-4	TRBJ2-5	TGTGCCAGCAGCTTCGCCCTCGGGCGGGAAGATGAGACCCAGTACTTC	CASSFALGREDETQYF
NA	TRBD2	TRBV7-2	TRBJ2-1	TGTGCCAGCTGTACTCTAGCGGGAGGGGCAAATGAGCAGTTCTTC	CASCTLAGGANEQFF
NA	TRBD2	TRBV19	TRBJ2-2	TGTGCCAGTAGTATAGAGTCGCTAGCGGGAAACACCGGGGAGCTGTTTTTT	CASSIESLAGNTGELFF
once	NA	TRBV5-1	TRBJ2-5	TGCGCCAGCAGCTCGGGCGCCAGAGGGGGGACCCAGTACTTC	CASSSGARGGTQYF